This T cell receptor (beta chain) was sequenced for a study of regulatory T cells in long-lasting Graves disease. Study-wide points: New patients shared fewer public clonotypes (over 900) than persistent patients did (more than 2,500).

Researchers made TCR beta libraries by using iRepertoire HTBI primers and running Arm-PCR on CDR3 regions. In the study's own analysis: Segment identification across samples yielded around 64 TRBV and roughly 14 TRBJ segments. TCRdb used MiXCR to reprocess the multiplex PCR reads, holding one entry per CDR3 protein. The V and J calls, along with clone size, are taken from TCRdb and not from the paper's own processing. The sample has fewer than 600,000 distinct CDR3 sequences; 20% to 25% are singletons. This clonotype showed up many times. The antigen is undetermined. Germline values: CDR1 SGHDN, CDR2 FVKESK. Trimming left V 4 bases short and J 11 bases short, with 9 bases between. The CDR3 length is 12 residues. Time point described: persistent/refractory GD, antithyroid drugs over 5 years with positive TRAb. Extracted RNA from PBMCs served as the source of the TCR library. The authors drew patients from an endocrinology department in Xi'an, China.

The V call is TRBV14, the J call TRBJ1-6; no firm D call. The material sequenced was peripheral blood mononuclear cells (PBMCs), taken when the disease was refractory, from a patient treated with antithyroid drugs. The sequence derives from a female donor with Graves disease. CDR3 sequence (DNA): TGTGCCAGCAGCCGAAGACATCCACCCCTCCACTTT. It specifies CASSRRHPPLHF.